This section outlines one T cell receptor (beta chain) sequence together with its context. After isolation, RNA underwent reverse transcription to generate cDNA as the sequencing template. Profiled with immunoSEQ multiplex PCR; TCRdb holds only in-frame clones, not every one. The table shows some 110,000 clones, with approximately 54% occurring only once. This record belongs to a study of CD8+ T cells in alopecia areata. Background on the study: Oral tofacitinib, 5 to 10 mg twice daily, was given in an open-label trial.

CDR1 and CDR2 from the germline V gene are SQVTM and ANQGSEA. This CDR3 contains 12 residues. Trimming cost V 2 bases and J 3 bases, with 8 bases left between them. The treatment is: oral pan-JAK inhibitor, 5-10 mg twice daily. This TCR was sampled from a human donor with alopecia areata. Here the sequenced sample was CD8+ T cells sorted from blood, taken at week 24, from a patient treated with tofacitinib. V and J are TRBV29-1 and TRBJ2-7; D is ambiguous. The chain's CDR3 is CSVEKGIYEQYF. The CDR3 region has the DNA TGCAGCGTTGAAAAAGGGATCTACGAGCAGTACTTC.